One and the same sample provided the 19 T cell receptor beta chains below, sequenced in a study of blood T cells in healthy people across ages. A second PCR of about 7 to 12 cycles used a sample-barcoded 5' primer and a J-beta primer mix. Each CDR3 protein gets one entry after TCRdb re-called the 5' RACE reads with MiXCR. The sample gives about 1.6 million distinct CDR3 sequences, around 36% of which show up once; 10% to 12% is in the top ten. The sequencing sample was made of blood. These receptors were collected from a woman aged 25 to 39 in good health.

This rearrangement joins TRBV29-1 to TRBJ2-5; D might be TRBD1 or TRBD2, each matching 5 bases. Trimming took off 6 bases at V and 5 bases at J, with 13 bases between the two ends. Germline lookup yields CDR1 SQVTM and CDR2 ANQGSEA. This CDR3 comprises 12 residues. The CDR3 bases are TGCAGCGTCCGTCTTTGGGGGGAGACCCAGTACTTC. This encodes CSVRLWGETQYF.

This clonotype has more than one count but fewer than ten. The V call is TRBV18, the J call TRBJ1-2; unclear D gene. This CDR3 contains 15 residues. Trimming took 3 bases from V and 4 from J, leaving 15 bases between them. Germline V gene data show CDR1 as KGHSH and CDR2 as LQKENI. CDR3 DNA: TGTGCCAGCTCACCTGCCGGGCTATGGCGCTATGGCTACACCTTC. Translating gives CASSPAGLWRYGYTF.

This sequence joins TRBV27 and TRBJ2-1, with D possibly TRBD2 on 5 matching bases. The CDR3 runs to 15 residues. V lost 8 bases and J 4 bases, leaving 18 bases between the germline ends. CDR1 and CDR2 (germline): MNHEY, SMNVEV (reference sequence). CDR3 in amino acids: CASSLDGGIYNEQFF. The CDR3 nucleotides read TGTGCCAGCTCCCTAGACGGAGGTATTTACAATGAGCAGTTCTTC.

In this sample, this clonotype turned up many times. Written as DNA, the CDR3 is TGTGCCAGCAGCTCAGGGTTCAATGAGCAGTTCTTC. It specifies CASSSGFNEQFF. The V call is TRBV13, the J call TRBJ2-1; tentatively, D is TRBD1 (5 bases). The CDR3 sequence is 12 residues long. The V end lost 4 bases, the J end lost 6 bases, and 7 bases lay between the germline ends. The germline CDR1 and CDR2 sequences are PRHDT and FYEKMQ (reference sequence).

The gene calls are TRBV3-1 and TRBJ2-3; D remains ambiguous. The V gene lost 4 bases and the J gene lost 3 bases, with 8 bases spanning the gap. Germline V gene lookup returns CDR1 LGHDT and CDR2 YNNKEL (reference sequence). The CDR3 runs 13 residues. The CDR3 DNA reads as TGTGCCAGCAGCCCCCCCAAAACAGATACGCAGTATTTT. It yields the protein CASSPPKTDTQYF.

Notes on this clonotype: One end of the junction varies from germline; a read error may be responsible. The chain combines TRBV20-1 with TRBJ2-3, with D possibly TRBD2 on 5 matching bases. The CDR3 runs 12 residues. Germline lookup yields CDR1 DFQATT and CDR2 SNEGSKA (reference sequence). CDR3 coding DNA: TGCAGGGCTAGCCGAGACACAGATACGCAGTATTTT. Translated, it gives CRASRDTDTQYF.

This clonotype was seen a handful of times. The gene calls are TRBV18 and TRBJ2-5; TRBD1 aligns across 8 bases. The J call may not be correct, given that the DNA end is closer to TRBJ2-7. CDR1 and CDR2 from the germline V gene are KGHSH and LQKENI. This CDR3 has 15 amino acids. This CDR3 reads CASTPGQGASGEQYF. CDR3 bases: TGTGCCAGCACCCCGGGTCAGGGGGCCTCCGGCGAGCAGTACTTC.

This clonotype was seen only a few times. The chain carries TRBV15 and TRBJ1-5; TRBD1 matches at 12 bases. The germline V gene has CDR1 LNHNV and CDR2 YYDKDF (reference sequence). The length of the CDR3 is 16 residues. The junction had 4 bases not matched to a gene; V was cut back by 0 bases and J by 7 bases. Here the CDR3 reads CATSRDYGTGGQPQHF. In DNA form, the CDR3 reads TGTGCCACCAGCAGAGATTACGGGACAGGGGGCCAGCCCCAGCATTTT.

This clonotype showed up just once. The genes are TRBV2 and TRBJ2-1, with TRBD2 identical over 7 bases. This CDR3 comprises 16 residues. From germline, CDR1 is SNHLY and CDR2 FYNNEI. V was pared by 6 bases and J by 4 bases, with 12 bases of the junction left unmatched. The DNA for the CDR3 is TGTGCCAGCAGCTTAGTTGCGGGAGTGGGTTACAATGAGCAGTTCTTC. It codes for CASSLVAGVGYNEQFF.

This clonotype occurred many times. The rearrangement joins TRBV12-3 or TRBV12-4 to TRBJ2-1, with D perhaps TRBD1 (6 bases). The CDR3 has 13 amino acids. Trimming took 6 bases from V and 3 from J, leaving 9 bases between them. CDR3 loop: CASRGGSYNEQFF. The CDR3 nucleotides read TGTGCCAGCAGAGGGGGAAGCTACAATGAGCAGTTCTTC.

The V and J genes are TRBV25-1 and TRBJ1-5, with D maybe TRBD1 (5 bases). The germline V gene encodes CDR1 MGHDK and CDR2 SYGVNS. This CDR3 contains 15 residues. The V and J ends lost 5 bases and 1 base respectively, with 12 bases between them. The CDR3 protein is CASSLRGLSNQPQHF. CDR3 sequence (DNA): TGTGCCAGCAGTCTAAGGGGCCTAAGCAATCAGCCCCAGCATTTT. Complete variable domain (other parts from reference TRBV25-1 and TRBJ1-5): EADIYQTPRYLVIGTGKKITLECSQTMGHDKMYWYQQDPGMELHLIHYSYGVNSTEKGDLSSESTVSRIRTEHFPLTLESARPSHTSQYLCASSLRGLSNQPQHFGDGTRLSIL.

This clonotype was found a few times. The rearrangement joins TRBV5-6 to TRBJ2-4, with 8 bases identical to TRBD2. Judging by the DNA end, TRBJ2-5 fits better; the J call may be wrong. CDR3 length: 14 residues. CDR1 SGHDT and CDR2 YYEEEE come from the germline V gene. Here the CDR3 DNA reads TGTGCCAGCAGCACGGGACTAGGGCGAGAGACCCAGTACTTC. It specifies CASSTGLGRETQYF.

V is TRBV2 and J is TRBJ2-7; a weak D match, TRBD2 (6 bases). CDR1 is SNHLY and CDR2 is FYNNEI in the germline V gene. Trimming cost V 3 bases and J 11 bases, with 14 bases left between them. This CDR3 is built from 12 residues. CDR3 coding DNA: TGTGCCAGCAGTGAGGGGGAAGCGGGCGAGTACTTC. It is translated as CASSEGEAGEYF.

The chain links TRBV12-3 or TRBV12-4 to TRBJ2-1, with D hard to call. V dropped 2 bases and J dropped 3 bases, with 11 bases sitting between them. The CDR3 loop spans 15 amino acids. CDR3 nucleotides: TGTGCCAGCAGTTTAAACAGCCCGGGCTACAATGAGCAGTTCTTC. Translation gives CASSLNSPGYNEQFF.

This clonotype was seen a handful of times. The chain has TRBV20-1 and TRBJ2-1, with 11 bases that match TRBD1. The CDR3 has 13 amino acids. CDR1 and CDR2 from the germline V gene are DFQATT and SNEGSKA (reference sequence). Trimming took 6 bases from V and 7 from J; bases not matched to a gene: 5. The DNA for the CDR3 is TGCAGTGCCCCGGGACAGGGGGTGAATGAGCAGTTCTTC. Protein: CSAPGQGVNEQFF.

The genes are TRBV28 and TRBJ2-5; D is perhaps TRBD2 (6 bases). The V gene's germline CDR1 is MDHEN and CDR2 SYDVKM. V lost 5 bases to trimming and J lost 3 bases, with 16 bases between them. The CDR3 spans 15 residues. CDR3 residues: CASSTLEGGEETQYF. The CDR3 DNA reads as TGTGCCAGCAGTACACTGGAGGGCGGAGAAGAGACCCAGTACTTC.

The chain has TRBV15 and TRBJ1-4; D may be TRBD1 (5 bases). The CDR3 runs to 15 residues. Looked up from germline, CDR1 is LNHNV and CDR2 is YYDKDF (reference sequence). V dropped 6 bases and J dropped 5 bases, with 16 bases sitting between them. The CDR3 protein is CATSIERGDNEKLFF. CDR3 coding DNA: TGTGCCACCAGTATAGAAAGGGGAGACAATGAAAAACTGTTTTTT.

Here the CDR3 DNA reads TGTGCCAGCAGCCAGACTAGCGGGAGGGCCAATGAGCAGTTCTTC. Translation gives CASSQTSGRANEQFF. The chain couples TRBV7-9 to TRBJ2-1, with TRBD2 identical over 14 bases. This CDR3 is 15 amino acids long. The germline V gene has CDR1 SEHNR and CDR2 FQNEAQ (reference sequence). V trimming: 5 bases; J trimming: 6 bases; junction bases outside the gene matches: 3.

This clonotype has a handful of counts. V usage is TRBV18 and J usage is TRBJ2-3; D possibly corresponds to TRBD1 (5 bases). V was trimmed by 1 base and J by 2 bases, leaving 7 bases between them. Germline V gene sequence: CDR1 KGHSH, CDR2 LQKENI. The CDR3 is made up of 14 amino acids. The CDR3 sequence is CASSPLGHTDTQYF. CDR3 DNA: TGTGCCAGCTCACCACTTGGACACACAGATACGCAGTATTTT.